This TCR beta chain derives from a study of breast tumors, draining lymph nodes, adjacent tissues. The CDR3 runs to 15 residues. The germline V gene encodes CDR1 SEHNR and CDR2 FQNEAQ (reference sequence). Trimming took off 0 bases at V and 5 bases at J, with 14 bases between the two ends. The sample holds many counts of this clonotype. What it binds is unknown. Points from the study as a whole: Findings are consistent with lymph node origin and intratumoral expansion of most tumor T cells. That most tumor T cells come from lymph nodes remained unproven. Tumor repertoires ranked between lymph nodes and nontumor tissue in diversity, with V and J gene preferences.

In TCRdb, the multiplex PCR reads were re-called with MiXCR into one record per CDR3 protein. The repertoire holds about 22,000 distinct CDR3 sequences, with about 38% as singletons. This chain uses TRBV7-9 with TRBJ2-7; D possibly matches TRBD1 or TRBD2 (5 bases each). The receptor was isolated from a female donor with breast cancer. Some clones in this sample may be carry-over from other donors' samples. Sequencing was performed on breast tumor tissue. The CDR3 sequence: CASSLAGDPGDEQYF. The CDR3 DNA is TGTGCCAGCAGCTTAGCGGGGGATCCAGGCGACGAGCAGTACTTC.